This TCR beta chain originates from a study of PD-1 blockade in mismatch repair-deficient tumors. Turning to the study itself: Enrolled about 2013-2017, patients had progressing, pretreated mismatch repair-deficient cancers of 12 types. Broader study findings: Rapid post-treatment expansion, then contraction, generally preceding radiologic response, marked tumor-resident clones.

As regards this clone: Antigen: not known.

Method: immunoSEQ multiplex PCR; TCRdb's copy keeps in-frame clones and lacks some. This sample carries tens of thousands of clones, 88% of them seen once, and the ten largest clones take over 11%. The germline V and J ends were trimmed by 4 bases and 1 base, with 12 bases remaining between them. Germline loops: CDR1 GTSNPN, CDR2 SVGIG (reference sequence). The CDR3 sequence is 14 residues long. Every patient had mismatch repair deficiency by PCR or immunohistochemistry. TCR sequencing covered a few patients who responded to pembrolizumab. This TCR was sampled from an adult with mismatch repair-deficient cancer. The specimen was peripheral blood, collected 52 weeks after starting pembrolizumab. The chain has TRBV30 and TRBJ2-3; D is ambiguous. The CDR3 loop is CAWKVGRGTDTQYF. CDR3 DNA sequence: TGTGCCTGGAAAGTCGGTCGAGGCACAGATACGCAGTATTTT.